This T cell receptor beta chain appears in the sequencing data of a study of cytomegalovirus exposure and HLA in healthy donors. In regard to this clone: No antigen is known for it.

Germline V gene lookup returns CDR1 MNHEY and CDR2 SMNVEV (reference sequence). V trimming: 5 bases; J trimming: 3 bases; junction bases outside the gene matches: 9. The CDR3 contains 16 residues. The study, taken as a whole, reports: A later analysis showed that HLA-associated TCR beta chains had undergone more clonal expansion than equally common others. In a later analysis, donors in an Asian-associated ancestry cluster reportedly had fewer N-insertions in productive TCRs than the cohort mean.

PCR amplification relied on 60 Vbeta primers (plus 13 Jbeta primers). Generated by immunoSEQ multiplex PCR, the TCRdb table keeps only in-frame clones and is missing some. Of around 250,000 clones listed, around nine tenths are singletons. J is TRBJ1-1 and V is TRBV27, with 10 bases matching TRBD1. This TCR came from a girl under 10 years old in good health and CMV-seronegative. Sequenced: PBMCs. The CDR3 sequence: CASSPRQGAGDTEAFF. CDR3 bases: TGTGCCAGCAGTCCTCGACAGGGGGCGGGGGACACTGAAGCTTTCTTT.